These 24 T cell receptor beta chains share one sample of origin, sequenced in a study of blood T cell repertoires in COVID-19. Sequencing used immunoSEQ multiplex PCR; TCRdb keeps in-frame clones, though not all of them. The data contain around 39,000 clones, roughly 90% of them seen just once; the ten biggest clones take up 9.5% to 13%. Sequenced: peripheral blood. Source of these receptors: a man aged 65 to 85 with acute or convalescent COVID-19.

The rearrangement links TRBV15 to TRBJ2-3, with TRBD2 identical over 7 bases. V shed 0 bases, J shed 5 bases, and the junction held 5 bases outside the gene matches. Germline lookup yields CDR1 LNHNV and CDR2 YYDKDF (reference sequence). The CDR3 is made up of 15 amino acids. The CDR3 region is CATSRDGLGVDTQYF. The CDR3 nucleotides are TGTGCCACCAGCAGAGATGGACTAGGGGTAGATACGCAGTATTTT.

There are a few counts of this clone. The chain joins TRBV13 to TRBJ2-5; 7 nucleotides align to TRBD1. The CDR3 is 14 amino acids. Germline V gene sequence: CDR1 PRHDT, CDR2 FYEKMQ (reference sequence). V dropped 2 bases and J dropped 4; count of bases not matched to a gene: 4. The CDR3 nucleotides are TGTGCCAGCAGCTTACAGGGGGATCTAGAGACCCAGTACTTC. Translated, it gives CASSLQGDLETQYF.

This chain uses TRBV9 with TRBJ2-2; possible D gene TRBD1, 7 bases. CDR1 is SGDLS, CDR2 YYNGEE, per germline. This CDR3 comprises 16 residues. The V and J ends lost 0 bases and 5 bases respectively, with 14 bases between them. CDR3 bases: TGTGCCAGCAGCGTAGGGCTGGCAGGGGGGACCGGGGAGCTGTTTTTT. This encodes CASSVGLAGGTGELFF.

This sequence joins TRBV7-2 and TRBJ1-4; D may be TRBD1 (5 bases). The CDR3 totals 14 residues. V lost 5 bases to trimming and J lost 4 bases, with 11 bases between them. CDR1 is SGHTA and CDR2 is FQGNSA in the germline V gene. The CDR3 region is CASSTQANNEKLFF. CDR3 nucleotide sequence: TGTGCCAGCAGCACACAGGCAAATAATGAAAAACTGTTTTTT.

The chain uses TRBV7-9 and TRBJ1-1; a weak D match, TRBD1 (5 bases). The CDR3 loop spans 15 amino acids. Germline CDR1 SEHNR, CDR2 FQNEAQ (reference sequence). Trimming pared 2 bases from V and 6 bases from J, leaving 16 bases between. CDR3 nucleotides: TGTGCCAGCAGCTTATTGGGGGGAGGAGGAGCTGAAGCTTTCTTT. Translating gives CASSLLGGGGAEAFF. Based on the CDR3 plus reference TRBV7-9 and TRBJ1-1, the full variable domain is DTGVSQNPRHKITKRGQNVTFRCDPISEHNRLYWYRQTLGQGPEFLTYFQNEAQLEKSRLLSDRFSAERPKGSFSTLEIQRTEQGDSAMYLCASSLLGGGGAEAFFGQGTRLTVV.

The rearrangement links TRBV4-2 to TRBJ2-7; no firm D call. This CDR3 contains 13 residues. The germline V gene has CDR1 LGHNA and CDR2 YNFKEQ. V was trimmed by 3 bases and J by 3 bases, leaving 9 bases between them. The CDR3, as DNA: TGTGCCAGCAGCCATGCCGACTTCTACGAGCAGTACTTC. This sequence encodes CASSHADFYEQYF.

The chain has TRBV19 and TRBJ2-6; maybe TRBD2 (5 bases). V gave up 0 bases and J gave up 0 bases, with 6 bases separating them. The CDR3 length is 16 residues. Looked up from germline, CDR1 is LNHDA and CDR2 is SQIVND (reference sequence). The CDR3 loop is CASSIDRGSGANVLTF. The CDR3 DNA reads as TGTGCCAGTAGTATAGATCGGGGCTCTGGGGCCAACGTCCTGACTTTC.

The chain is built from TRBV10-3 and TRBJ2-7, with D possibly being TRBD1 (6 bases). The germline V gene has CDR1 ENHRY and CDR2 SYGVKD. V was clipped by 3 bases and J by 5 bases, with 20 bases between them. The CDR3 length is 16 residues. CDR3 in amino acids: CAISDGQPFLGNEQYF. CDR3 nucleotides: TGTGCCATCAGTGACGGACAGCCTTTCCTCGGCAACGAGCAGTACTTC.

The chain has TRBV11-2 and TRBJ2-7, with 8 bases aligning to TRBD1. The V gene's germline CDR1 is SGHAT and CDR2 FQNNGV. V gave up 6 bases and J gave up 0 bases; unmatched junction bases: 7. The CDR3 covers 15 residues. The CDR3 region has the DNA TGTGCCAGCAGTCCCCCCGGGACAGGCTCCTACGAGCAGTACTTC. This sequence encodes CASSPPGTGSYEQYF.

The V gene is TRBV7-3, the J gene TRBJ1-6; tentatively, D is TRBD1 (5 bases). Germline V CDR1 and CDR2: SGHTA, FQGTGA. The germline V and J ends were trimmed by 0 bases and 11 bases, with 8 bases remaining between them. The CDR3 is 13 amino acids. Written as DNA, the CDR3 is TGTGCCAGCAGCTTAACCAGGGCCCCACCCCTCCACTTT. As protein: CASSLTRAPPLHF. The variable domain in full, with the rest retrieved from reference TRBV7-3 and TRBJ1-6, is GAGVSQTPSNKVTEKGKYVELRCDPISGHTALYWYRQSLGQGPEFLIYFQGTGAADDSGLPNDRFFAVRPEGSVSTLKIQRTERGDSAVYLCASSLTRAPPLHFGNGTRLTVT.

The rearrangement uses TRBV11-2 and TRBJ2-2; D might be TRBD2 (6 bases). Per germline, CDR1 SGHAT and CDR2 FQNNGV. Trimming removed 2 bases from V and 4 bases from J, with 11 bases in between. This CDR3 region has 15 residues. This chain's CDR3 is CASSLNGGRTGELFF. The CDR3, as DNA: TGTGCCAGCAGCTTAAACGGGGGACGCACCGGGGAGCTGTTTTTT.

CDR3 coding DNA: TGCGCCAGCAGCCTCTACAGGGGCCAGCCAGAGAATGAGCAGTTCTTC. It yields the protein CASSLYRGQPENEQFF. V is TRBV5-1 and J is TRBJ2-1; TRBD1 agrees at 7 bases. V gave up 4 bases and J gave up 7 bases; unmatched junction bases: 14. CDR1 is SGHRS and CDR2 is YFSETQ in the germline V gene. The CDR3 totals 16 residues. Full variable domain (outside the CDR3, taken from reference TRBV5-1 and TRBJ2-1): KAGVTQTPRYLIKTRGQQVTLSCSPISGHRSVSWYQQTPGQGLQFLFEYFSETQRNKGNFPGRFSGRQFSNSRSEMNVSTLELGDSALYLCASSLYRGQPENEQFFGPGTRLTVL.

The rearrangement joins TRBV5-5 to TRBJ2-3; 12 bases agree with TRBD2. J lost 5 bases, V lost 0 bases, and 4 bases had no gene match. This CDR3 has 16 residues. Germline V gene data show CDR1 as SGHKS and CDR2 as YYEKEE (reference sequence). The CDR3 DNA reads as TGTGCCAGCAGCTTGGGACTAGCGGGAGTGAGAGATACGCAGTATTTT. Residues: CASSLGLAGVRDTQYF.

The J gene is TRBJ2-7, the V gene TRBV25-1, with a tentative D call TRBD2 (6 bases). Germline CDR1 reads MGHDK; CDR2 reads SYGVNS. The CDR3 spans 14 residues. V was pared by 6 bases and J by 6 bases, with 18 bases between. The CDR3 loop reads CASSAVGGVVEQYF. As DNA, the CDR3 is TGTGCCAGCAGCGCGGTAGGAGGGGTGGTCGAGCAGTACTTC.

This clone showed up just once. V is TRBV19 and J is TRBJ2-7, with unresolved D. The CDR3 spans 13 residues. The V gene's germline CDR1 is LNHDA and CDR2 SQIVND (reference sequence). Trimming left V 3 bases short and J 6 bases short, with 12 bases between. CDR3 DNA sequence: TGTGCCAGTAGTATTGATAGACTCGGCGAGCAGTACTTC. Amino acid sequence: CASSIDRLGEQYF.

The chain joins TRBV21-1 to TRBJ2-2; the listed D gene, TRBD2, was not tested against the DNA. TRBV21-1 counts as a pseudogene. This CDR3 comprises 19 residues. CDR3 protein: CASSEVETSGSVDAGELFF. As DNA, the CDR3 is TGTGCCAGCAGCGAAGTTGAGACTAGCGGGAGTGTAGACGCCGGGGAGCTGTTTTTT.

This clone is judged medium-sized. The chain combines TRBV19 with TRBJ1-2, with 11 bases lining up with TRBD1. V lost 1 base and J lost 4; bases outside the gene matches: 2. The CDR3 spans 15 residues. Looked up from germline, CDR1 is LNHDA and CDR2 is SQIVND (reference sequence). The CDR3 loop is CASSIAGTGGYGYTF. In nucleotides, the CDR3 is TGTGCCAGTAGTATAGCCGGGACAGGGGGCTATGGCTACACCTTC.

CDR3: CASSLISAGANVLTF. CDR3 coding DNA: TGTGCCAGCAGCTTGATCAGCGCTGGGGCCAACGTCCTGACTTTC. The J gene is TRBJ2-6, the V gene TRBV5-6; D gene unclear. The length of the CDR3 is 15 residues. Trimming left V 1 base short and J 2 bases short, with 7 bases between. Per germline, CDR1 SGHDT and CDR2 YYEEEE.

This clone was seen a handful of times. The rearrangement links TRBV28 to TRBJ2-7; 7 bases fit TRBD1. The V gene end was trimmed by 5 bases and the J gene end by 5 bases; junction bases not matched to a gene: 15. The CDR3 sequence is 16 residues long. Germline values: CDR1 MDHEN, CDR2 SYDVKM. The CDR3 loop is CASSPRDSFLSDEQYF. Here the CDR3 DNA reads TGTGCCAGCAGTCCCCGGGACAGTTTTCTCTCGGACGAGCAGTACTTC.

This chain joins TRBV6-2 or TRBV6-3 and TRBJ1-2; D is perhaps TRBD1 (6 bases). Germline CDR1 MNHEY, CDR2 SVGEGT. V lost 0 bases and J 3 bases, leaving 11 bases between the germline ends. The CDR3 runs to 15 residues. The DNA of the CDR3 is TGTGCCAGCAGTTACTCTACAGGGATCTACTATGGCTACACCTTC. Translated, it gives CASSYSTGIYYGYTF.

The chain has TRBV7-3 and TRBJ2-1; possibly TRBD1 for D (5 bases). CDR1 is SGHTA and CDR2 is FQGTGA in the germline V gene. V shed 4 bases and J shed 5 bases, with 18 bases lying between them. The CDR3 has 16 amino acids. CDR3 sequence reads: CASSSQRFMGHNEQFF. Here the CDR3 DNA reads TGTGCCAGCAGCTCTCAGAGGTTTATGGGGCACAATGAGCAGTTCTTC.

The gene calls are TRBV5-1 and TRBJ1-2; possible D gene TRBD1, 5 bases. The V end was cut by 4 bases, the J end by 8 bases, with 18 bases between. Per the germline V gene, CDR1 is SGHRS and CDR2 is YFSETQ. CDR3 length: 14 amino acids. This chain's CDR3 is CASSADSHSTGYTF. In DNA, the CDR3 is TGCGCCAGCAGCGCCGACAGCCATTCAACCGGCTACACCTTC.

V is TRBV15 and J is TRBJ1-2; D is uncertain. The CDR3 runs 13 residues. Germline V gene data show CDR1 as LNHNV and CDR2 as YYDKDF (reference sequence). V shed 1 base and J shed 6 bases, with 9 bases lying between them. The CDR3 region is CATSRAHADGYTF. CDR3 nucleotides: TGTGCCACCAGCAGAGCCCACGCGGATGGCTACACCTTC.

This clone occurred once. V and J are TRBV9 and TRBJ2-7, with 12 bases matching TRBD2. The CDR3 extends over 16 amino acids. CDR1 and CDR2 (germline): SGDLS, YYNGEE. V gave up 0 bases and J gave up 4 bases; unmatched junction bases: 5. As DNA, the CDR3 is TGTGCCAGCAGCGTAGGACTAGCGGGAGAGGTTTACGAGCAGTACTTC. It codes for CASSVGLAGEVYEQYF.